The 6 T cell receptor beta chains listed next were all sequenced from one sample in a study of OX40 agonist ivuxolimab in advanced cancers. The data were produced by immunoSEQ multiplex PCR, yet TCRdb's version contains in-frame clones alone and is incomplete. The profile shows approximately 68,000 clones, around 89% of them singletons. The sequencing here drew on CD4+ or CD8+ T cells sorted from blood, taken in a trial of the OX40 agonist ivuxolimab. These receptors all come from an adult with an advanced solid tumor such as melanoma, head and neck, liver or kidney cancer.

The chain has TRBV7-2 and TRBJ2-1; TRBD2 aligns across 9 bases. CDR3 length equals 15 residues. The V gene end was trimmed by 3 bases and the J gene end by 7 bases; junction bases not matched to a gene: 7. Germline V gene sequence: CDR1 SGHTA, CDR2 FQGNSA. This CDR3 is CASSFRTSALNEQFF. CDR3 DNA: TGTGCCAGCAGCTTCAGGACTAGCGCGCTAAATGAGCAGTTCTTC.

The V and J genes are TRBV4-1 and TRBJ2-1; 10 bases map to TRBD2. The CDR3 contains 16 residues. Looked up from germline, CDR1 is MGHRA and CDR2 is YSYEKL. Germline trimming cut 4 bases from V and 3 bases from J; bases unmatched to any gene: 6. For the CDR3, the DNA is TGCGCCAGCAGCCGACGGACTAGCGGCAGCTACAATGAGCAGTTCTTC. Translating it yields CASSRRTSGSYNEQFF.

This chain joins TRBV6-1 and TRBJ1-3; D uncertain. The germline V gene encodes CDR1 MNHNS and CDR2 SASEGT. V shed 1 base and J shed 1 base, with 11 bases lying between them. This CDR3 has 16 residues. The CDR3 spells CASSEGTGTSGNTIYF. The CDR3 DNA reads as TGTGCCAGCAGTGAAGGGACGGGAACATCTGGAAACACCATATATTTT.

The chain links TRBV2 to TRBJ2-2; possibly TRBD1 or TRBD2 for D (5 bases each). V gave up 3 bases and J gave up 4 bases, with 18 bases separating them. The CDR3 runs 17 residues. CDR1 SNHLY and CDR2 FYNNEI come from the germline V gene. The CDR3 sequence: CASSDPDLGRGTGELFF. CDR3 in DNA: TGTGCCAGCAGTGACCCGGACTTGGGGCGAGGCACCGGGGAGCTGTTTTTT.

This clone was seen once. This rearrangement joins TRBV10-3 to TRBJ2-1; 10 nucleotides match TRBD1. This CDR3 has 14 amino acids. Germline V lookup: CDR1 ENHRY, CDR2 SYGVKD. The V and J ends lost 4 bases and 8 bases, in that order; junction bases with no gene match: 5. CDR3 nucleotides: TGTGCCATCAGTGCCGGGACAGGGGAGGATGAGCAGTTCTTC. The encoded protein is CAISAGTGEDEQFF.

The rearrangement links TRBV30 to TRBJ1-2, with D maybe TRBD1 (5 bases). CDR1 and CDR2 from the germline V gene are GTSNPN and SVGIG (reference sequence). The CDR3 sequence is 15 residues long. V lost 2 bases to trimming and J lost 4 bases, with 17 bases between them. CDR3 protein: CAWSPGPGTTYGYTF. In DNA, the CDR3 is TGTGCCTGGAGTCCTGGGCCGGGGACTACCTATGGCTACACCTTC.